These T cell receptor beta chains were read from a single sample in a study of blood T cell repertoires in COVID-19. Sequencing used immunoSEQ multiplex PCR; TCRdb keeps in-frame clones, though not all of them. Among roughly 290,000 clones listed, 80% to 85% were seen once. Sequenced sample: peripheral blood. Every receptor here comes from a person aged 65 to 85 with COVID-19, enrolled during active disease. Each CDR3 is given with its conserved first and last residue. The order of the fields is V gene, clone size, J gene, D gene, CDR3 protein, CDR3 DNA. A D gene is named only where the DNA matches it firmly. A row's size may be missing; if present it is once, few, many or a size class.

V: TRBV28; size: once; J: TRBJ1-6; D: NA; CDR3: CASSFRGSYNSPLHF; DNA: TGTGCCAGCAGTTTCAGGGGCTCCTATAATTCACCCCTCCACTTT
V: TRBV3-1/TRBV3-2; size: NA; J: TRBJ1-5; D: NA; CDR3: CASSPRGGNQPQHF; DNA: TGTGCCAGCAGCCCTAGGGGTGGCAATCAGCCCCAGCATTTT
V: TRBV20-1; size: NA; J: TRBJ2-3; D: TRBD2; CDR3: CSAGRADTQYF; DNA: TGCAGCGCGGGGAGGGCAGATACGCAGTATTTT
V: TRBV4-3; size: NA; J: TRBJ1-2; D: NA; CDR3: CASSQDRVTYGYTF; DNA: TGCGCCAGCAGCCAAGATCGGGTGACTTATGGCTACACCTTC
V: TRBV19; size: NA; J: TRBJ2-7; D: TRBD1; CDR3: CASSMQLGQSYEQYF; DNA: TGTGCCAGTAGTATGCAGTTGGGACAGTCCTACGAGCAGTACTTC
V: TRBV7-9; size: NA; J: TRBJ1-5; D: TRBD1; CDR3: CAVGDSIGNQPQHF; DNA: TGTGCCGTCGGGGACAGTATTGGCAATCAGCCCCAGCATTTT
V: TRBV27; size: NA; J: TRBJ1-3; D: NA; CDR3: CASSRAGELGNTIYF; DNA: TGTGCCAGCAGTCGAGCAGGGGAATTGGGAAACACCATATATTTT
V: TRBV15; size: NA; J: TRBJ2-1; D: NA; CDR3: CATSNMDSHNEQFF; DNA: TGTGCCACCAGCAACATGGACTCCCACAATGAGCAGTTCTTC
V: TRBV12-3/TRBV12-4; size: NA; J: TRBJ2-1; D: NA; CDR3: CASTAGVNEQFF; DNA: TGTGCCAGCACGGCAGGGGTTAATGAGCAGTTCTTC
V: TRBV13; size: few; J: TRBJ1-1; D: NA; CDR3: CASSRLLRTEAFF; DNA: TGTGCCAGCAGCCGACTTTTAAGGACTGAAGCTTTCTTT
V: TRBV18; size: NA; J: TRBJ2-7; D: NA; CDR3: CASSPNPSPGYEQYF; DNA: TGTGCCAGCTCACCAAACCCATCCCCGGGCTACGAGCAGTACTTC
V: TRBV10-3; size: NA; J: TRBJ2-1; D: TRBD2; CDR3: CAISDSRTSDYNEQFF; DNA: TGTGCCATCAGTGACTCGCGAACTAGCGACTACAATGAGCAGTTCTTC
V: TRBV18; size: NA; J: TRBJ2-7; D: TRBD1; CDR3: CASSPPTGFEQYF; DNA: TGTGCCAGCTCACCACCGACAGGGTTCGAGCAGTACTTC